This is a list of T cell receptor beta chains from one sample in a study of blood T cell repertoires in COVID-19. The repertoire was sequenced with immunoSEQ multiplex PCR; TCRdb's copy has only in-frame clones and lacks some. Altogether under 250,000 clones are present, 86% being singletons, with the ten largest covering over 5.5%. The material sequenced was peripheral blood. The receptors originated from a woman older than 75 with COVID-19, enrolled during active disease. CDR3s include the opening cysteine and the closing phenylalanine or tryptophan. The D gene is left open where the match is weak. Some rows mark clone size as missing; the rest say once, few, many or name a class of expanded clone.

V gene	clone size	D gene	J gene	CDR3 DNA	CDR3 protein
TRBV6-1	NA	NA	TRBJ1-5	TGTGCCAGCAGTGAAGGGCACAGGGAAAGCAATCAGCCCCAGCATTTT	CASSEGHRESNQPQHF
TRBV19	NA	NA	TRBJ1-3	TGTGCCAGTAAGAGGGGGACCATATATTTT	CASKRGTIYF
TRBV6-6	NA	TRBD1	TRBJ1-2	TGTGCCAGCAGCGCCGGGGGACAGGGTTCGTCCAACTTCGTGAGGGGTGGCTACACCTTC	CASSAGGQGSSNFVRGGYTF
TRBV2	NA	TRBD1	TRBJ1-5	TGTGCCAGCAGTGATAGGGGGACAGGGGTAGGACAGCCCCAGCATTTT	CASSDRGTGVGQPQHF
TRBV11-2	NA	NA	TRBJ2-2	TGTGCCAGCAGCTTAGCCGGTTACGGGGAGCTGTTTTTT	CASSLAGYGELFF
TRBV5-5	NA	TRBD1	TRBJ1-1	TGTGCCAGCAGCTTTGACAGGGGCTTGAACACTGAAGCTTTCTTT	CASSFDRGLNTEAFF
TRBV29-1	few	TRBD1	TRBJ1-1	TGCAGCGTTGAAGGAGAGACAGGGGGGCGAGAAGCTTTCTTT	CSVEGETGGREAFF
TRBV5-6	NA	NA	TRBJ1-2	TGTGCCAGCAGCGCCACAGGGAATGGGAACTATGGCTACACCTTC	CASSATGNGNYGYTF
TRBV7-2	few	TRBD2	TRBJ2-7	TGTGCCAGCAGCTTAGCCGGGGGGGACTACGAGCAGTACTTC	CASSLAGGDYEQYF
TRBV6-2/TRBV6-3	NA	TRBD1	TRBJ1-5	TGTGCCAGCAGTTACTGGGCAGGGGGATTTGGGGATCAGCCCCAGCATTTT	CASSYWAGGFGDQPQHF
TRBV15	NA	NA	TRBJ2-3	TGTGCCACCAGTTGGGACATAAGCACAGATACGCAGTATTTT	CATSWDISTDTQYF
TRBV2	NA	TRBD2	TRBJ2-4	TGTGCCAGCAGTTCCCAAGGGCTAGCGGAAAACATTCAGTACTTC	CASSSQGLAENIQYF
TRBV6-1	few	TRBD2	TRBJ2-2	TGTGCCAGCAGTGAAGTTTCCGGGGGGGCCGGGGAGCTGTTTTTT	CASSEVSGGAGELFF
TRBV7-2	once	NA	TRBJ1-5	TGTGCCAGCAGCTTAGCGGGGGCTGGCAATCAGCCCCAGCATTTT	CASSLAGAGNQPQHF
TRBV5-1	few	TRBD2	TRBJ2-7	TGCGCCAGCAGCCCGGGAGGCGGGACTGTTGGCGGCGAGCAGTACTTC	CASSPGGGTVGGEQYF
TRBV14	NA	NA	TRBJ1-6	TGTGCCAGCAGCCAAGGCAGGGAAGGATCACCCCTCCACTTT	CASSQGREGSPLHF
TRBV19	NA	NA	TRBJ1-2	TGTGCCAGTGCTGCCGGGACAACTAACTATGGCTACACCTTC	CASAAGTTNYGYTF
TRBV6-5	NA	NA	TRBJ1-2	TGTGCCAGTGACAGCTATGGCTACACCTTC	CASDSYGYTF
TRBV5-4	few	TRBD2	TRBJ2-3	TGTGCCAGCAGCTTGTATAGGGCGGGAGTCACAGATACGCAGTATTTT	CASSLYRAGVTDTQYF
TRBV11-2	NA	NA	TRBJ1-4	TGTGCCAGCAGCTTAGGGGCCGCAACTAATGAAAAACTGTTTTTT	CASSLGAATNEKLFF
TRBV27	NA	NA	TRBJ2-1	TGTGCCAGCAGTTTATCGACCGGGAACTACAATGAGCAGTTCTTC	CASSLSTGNYNEQFF
TRBV19	once	NA	TRBJ1-2	TGTGCCAGTAGAACCTCTGGGGGGGGTCTCTATGGCTACACCTTC	CASRTSGGGLYGYTF
TRBV2	NA	TRBD2	TRBJ2-2	TGTGCCAGCAGGGGAGGGGCAGTAAACACCGGGGAGCTGTTTTTT	CASRGGAVNTGELFF
TRBV7-6	NA	NA	TRBJ2-7	TGTGCCAGCAGCTTAAATGTTGACGGGTTCTACGAGCAGTACTTC	CASSLNVDGFYEQYF
TRBV28	NA	TRBD1	TRBJ2-2	TGTGCCAGCAGCCCCCAGGGACAGGGCCAGGCCGGGGAGCTGTTTTTT	CASSPQGQGQAGELFF
TRBV5-1	NA	NA	TRBJ1-1	TGCGCCAGCAGGGACGGAGCAGGGTCTCGGAACACTGAAGCTTTCTTT	CASRDGAGSRNTEAFF
TRBV24-1	NA	TRBD1	TRBJ2-2	TGTGCCACCAGTGGTGGGACAGGGAACACCGGGGAGCTGTTTTTT	CATSGGTGNTGELFF
TRBV6-2/TRBV6-3	NA	TRBD1	TRBJ2-7	TGTGCCAGCAGCACCGGGACAGTTAGCTCCTACGAGCAGTACTTC	CASSTGTVSSYEQYF
TRBV28	NA	NA	TRBJ2-3	TGTGCCAGCAGGGATCCTCAGGGTCGCACAGATACGCAGTATTTT	CASRDPQGRTDTQYF
TRBV5-1	NA	NA	TRBJ2-1	TGCGCCAGCAGCTTGTTAGTCAACAATGAGCAGTTCTTC	CASSLLVNNEQFF
TRBV5-1	NA	NA	TRBJ1-1	TGCGCCAGCAGTCAAACCGGTGGGAACACTGAAGCTTTCTTT	CASSQTGGNTEAFF
TRBV5-6	NA	TRBD1	TRBJ2-1	TGTGCCAGCAGCTTGATTATGTCGGGACAGGGCAATGAGCAGTTCTTC	CASSLIMSGQGNEQFF
TRBV7-3	NA	TRBD2	TRBJ2-3	TGTGCCAGCAGCTTTAGCGGGGGGACCACAGATACGCAGTATTTT	CASSFSGGTTDTQYF
TRBV18	NA	TRBD1	TRBJ2-1	TGTGCCAGCTCACTATACACCTCCGGGTCAGGGGGCAATGAGCAGTTCTTC	CASSLYTSGSGGNEQFF
TRBV28	once	TRBD2	TRBJ2-3	TGTGCCAGCAGTTTATTATCTAGCGGGGGCCTCTCCCGTCCATATTTT	CASSLLSSGGLSRPYF
TRBV6-5	NA	TRBD1	TRBJ1-3	TGTGCCAGCGGGACAGGGGGTTCTGGAAACACCATATATTTT	CASGTGGSGNTIYF
TRBV5-1	NA	NA	TRBJ2-1	TGCGCCAGCAGCTTACAGGGCAATGAGCAGTTCTTC	CASSLQGNEQFF
TRBV2	NA	NA	TRBJ1-5	TGTGCCAGCAGTGCCGAGGGCTTGAGCAATCAGCCCCAGCATTTT	CASSAEGLSNQPQHF
TRBV18	NA	NA	TRBJ1-5	TGTGCCAGCTCACCTACAGGGCAAAGCAATCAGCCCCAGCATTTT	CASSPTGQSNQPQHF
TRBV4-3	NA	NA	TRBJ2-2	TGCGCCAGCAGCCAAGATCCAGACAGGACCGGGGAGCTGTTTTTT	CASSQDPDRTGELFF
TRBV5-1	once	NA	TRBJ1-5	TGCGCCAGCAGCTTGGACAGTTATAGCAATCAGCCCCAGCATTTT	CASSLDSYSNQPQHF
TRBV6-6	NA	NA	TRBJ1-6	TGTGCCACCCGAGGACAGACGTATAATTCACCCCTCCACTTT	CATRGQTYNSPLHF
TRBV5-5	NA	TRBD1	TRBJ1-3	TGTGCCAGCAGCTCCCAGGGGGGCGGCCACTCTGGAAACACCATATATTTT	CASSSQGGGHSGNTIYF
TRBV19	NA	TRBD1	TRBJ2-6	TGTGCCAGTGGGACAGTCGGGGCCAACGTCCTGACTTTC	CASGTVGANVLTF
TRBV5-1	NA	TRBD1	TRBJ2-2	TGCGCCAGCAGCTTGCCGCCGAGGGGGCCCTCCGCCACCGGGGAGCTGTTTTTT	CASSLPPRGPSATGELFF
TRBV4-1	NA	TRBD2	TRBJ2-1	TGCGCCAGCAGCCAAGAAGGGACTAGCGGGGGGGGTGAGCAGTTCTTC	CASSQEGTSGGGEQFF
TRBV11-2	once	NA	TRBJ2-2	TGTGCCAGCAGCTTAACGGGACACCCTTCGAACACCGGGGAGCTGTTTTTT	CASSLTGHPSNTGELFF
TRBV19	NA	NA	TRBJ2-6	TGTGCCAGTACCCCGACAGGGACTCCCTCTGGGGCCAACGTCCTGACTTTC	CASTPTGTPSGANVLTF
TRBV5-1	NA	TRBD1	TRBJ1-1	TGCGCCAGCAGCTTGAGGCCAGGGGGCTCGGTCACTGAAGCTTTCTTT	CASSLRPGGSVTEAFF
TRBV2	NA	NA	TRBJ2-2	TGTGCCAGCAGTGAAATCAGGGCTGCCGGCACCGGGGAGCTGTTTTTT	CASSEIRAAGTGELFF
TRBV10-3	NA	NA	TRBJ2-5	TGTGCCATCAGTGAAGGGAGGACCGGAGAGACCCAGTACTTC	CAISEGRTGETQYF
TRBV3-1/TRBV3-2	few	TRBD1	TRBJ1-2	TGTGCCAGCAGCCAGATGGGGACAGCGAACTATGGCTACACCTTC	CASSQMGTANYGYTF
TRBV9	NA	TRBD1	TRBJ1-2	TGTGCCAGTACCGGGACAGGGGGCGGAAGTAACTATGGCTACACCTTC	CASTGTGGGSNYGYTF
TRBV5-1	once	TRBD1	TRBJ2-7	TGCGCCAGCAGCTTGGGACAGGGGTACTACGAGCAGTACTTC	CASSLGQGYYEQYF
TRBV4-1	NA	TRBD2	TRBJ2-5	TGCGCCAGCAGCCATGGGTTGGCGGGGGGGAACCAAGAGACCCAGTACTTC	CASSHGLAGGNQETQYF
TRBV6-6	NA	NA	TRBJ1-3	TGTGCCAGCAGTCCCGCCCACTCCACACGGGGGAATACTGGAAACACCATATATTTT	CASSPAHSTRGNTGNTIYF
TRBV2	few	NA	TRBJ1-3	TGTGCCAGCACGCTGACAGTTGGAAACACCATATATTTT	CASTLTVGNTIYF
TRBV7-2	NA	TRBD1	TRBJ2-7	TGTGCCAGCAGCTTAGGACAGGGGATTACCTACGAGCAGTACTTC	CASSLGQGITYEQYF
TRBV27	NA	NA	TRBJ2-7	TGTGCCAGCAGTTTATCGGCAGGTCCGAAGCAGTACTTC	CASSLSAGPKQYF